This T cell receptor (beta chain) was retrieved from a study of T cells expressing NK-cell markers. After re-calling the 5' RACE reads, TCRdb lists one entry per CDR3 protein, DNA absent. The sample includes 350,000 to 450,000 distinct CDR3 sequences. This CDR3 has 14 residues. Germline CDR1 reads SQVTM; CDR2 reads ANQGSEA. This sequence originates from a man between 18 and 69 years old in good health. What was sequenced was blood T cells: a sorted CD56 or NKG2C T cell subset, CD4+ or CD8+ T cells, or bulk PBMC T cells (not recorded which). The chain joins TRBV29-1 to TRBJ1-2; TCRdb outputs TRBD1, but without DNA this stays unchecked. CDR3 sequence: CSVEVPSGSGGYTF.